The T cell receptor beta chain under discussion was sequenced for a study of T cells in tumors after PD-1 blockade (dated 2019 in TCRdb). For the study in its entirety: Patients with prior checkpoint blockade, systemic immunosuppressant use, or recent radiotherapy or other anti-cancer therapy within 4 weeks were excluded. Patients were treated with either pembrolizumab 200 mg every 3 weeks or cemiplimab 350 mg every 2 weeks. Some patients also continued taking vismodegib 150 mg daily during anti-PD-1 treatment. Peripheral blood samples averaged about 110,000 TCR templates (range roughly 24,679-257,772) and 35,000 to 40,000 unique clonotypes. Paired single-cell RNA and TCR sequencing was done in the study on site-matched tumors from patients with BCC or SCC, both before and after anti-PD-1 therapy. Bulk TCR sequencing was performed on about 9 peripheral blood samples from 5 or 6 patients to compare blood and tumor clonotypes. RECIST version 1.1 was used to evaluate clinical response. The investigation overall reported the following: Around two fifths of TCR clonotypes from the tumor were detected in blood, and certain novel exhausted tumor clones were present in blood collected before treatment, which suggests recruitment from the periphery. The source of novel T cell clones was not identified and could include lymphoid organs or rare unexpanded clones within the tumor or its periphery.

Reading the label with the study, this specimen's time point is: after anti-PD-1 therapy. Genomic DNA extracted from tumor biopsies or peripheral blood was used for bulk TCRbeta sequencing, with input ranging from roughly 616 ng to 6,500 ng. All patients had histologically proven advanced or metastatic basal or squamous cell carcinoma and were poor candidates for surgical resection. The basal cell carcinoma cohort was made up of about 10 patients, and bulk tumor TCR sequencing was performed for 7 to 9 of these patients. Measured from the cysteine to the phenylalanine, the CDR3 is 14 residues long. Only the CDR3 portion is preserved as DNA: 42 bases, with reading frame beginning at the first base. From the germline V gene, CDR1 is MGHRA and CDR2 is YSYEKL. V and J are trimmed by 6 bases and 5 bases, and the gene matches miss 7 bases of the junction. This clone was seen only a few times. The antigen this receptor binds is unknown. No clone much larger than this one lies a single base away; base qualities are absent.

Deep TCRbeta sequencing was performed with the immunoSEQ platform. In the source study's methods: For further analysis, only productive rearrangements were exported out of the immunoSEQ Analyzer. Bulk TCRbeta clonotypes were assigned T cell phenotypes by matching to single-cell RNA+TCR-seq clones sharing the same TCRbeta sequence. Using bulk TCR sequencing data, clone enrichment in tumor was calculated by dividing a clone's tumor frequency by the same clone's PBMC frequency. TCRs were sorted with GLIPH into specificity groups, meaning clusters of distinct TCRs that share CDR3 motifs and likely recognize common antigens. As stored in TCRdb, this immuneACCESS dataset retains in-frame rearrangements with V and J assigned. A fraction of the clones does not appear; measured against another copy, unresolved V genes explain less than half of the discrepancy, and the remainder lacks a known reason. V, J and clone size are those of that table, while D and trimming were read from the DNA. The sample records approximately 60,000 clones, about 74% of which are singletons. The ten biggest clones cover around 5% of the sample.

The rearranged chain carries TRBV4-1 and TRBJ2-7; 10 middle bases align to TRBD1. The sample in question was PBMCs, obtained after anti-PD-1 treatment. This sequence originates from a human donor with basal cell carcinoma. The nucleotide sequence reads TGCGCCAGCAGTCAAACCGGGACAGGGGACGAGCAGTACTTC. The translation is CASSQTGTGDEQYF.